The present T cell receptor beta chain was sequenced within a study of T cells in Graves' hyperthyroidism and ophthalmopathy. The CDR3 has 15 residues. Germline V gives CDR1 LNHDA, CDR2 SQIVND (reference sequence). The V gene lost 3 bases and the J gene lost 2 bases, with 12 bases spanning the gap. RNA transcripts served as the template for amplifying TCR beta CDR3 regions. During a first-round RT-PCR of the TCR CDR3, the HTBI primer set was used. Each CDR3 protein gets one entry after TCRdb re-called the multiplex PCR reads with MiXCR. The table includes 550,000 to 600,000 distinct CDR3 sequences, over 12% detected once.

The origin of this receptor is a woman younger than 30 with Graves' ophthalmopathy. Sample: blood. The chain carries TRBV19 and TRBJ2-3; maybe TRBD2 (5 bases). CDR3 loop: CASSIRLDSTDTQYF. As DNA, the CDR3 is TGTGCCAGTAGTATTAGGTTGGACTCCACAGATACGCAGTATTTT.